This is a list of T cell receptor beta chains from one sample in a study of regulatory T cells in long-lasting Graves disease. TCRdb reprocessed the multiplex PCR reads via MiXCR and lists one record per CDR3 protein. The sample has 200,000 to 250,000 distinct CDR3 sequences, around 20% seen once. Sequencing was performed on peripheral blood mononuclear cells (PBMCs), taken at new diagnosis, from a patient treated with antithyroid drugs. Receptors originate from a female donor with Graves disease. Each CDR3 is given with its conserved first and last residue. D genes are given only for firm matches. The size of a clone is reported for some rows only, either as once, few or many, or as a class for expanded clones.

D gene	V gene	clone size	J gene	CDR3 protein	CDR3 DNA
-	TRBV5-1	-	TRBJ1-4	CASSLSGTQPNEKLFF	TGCGCCAGCAGCCTATCCGGGACGCAGCCTAATGAAAAACTGTTTTTT
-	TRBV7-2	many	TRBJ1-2	CASSSRPTSDYGYTF	TGTGCCAGCAGCTCCCGGCCAACAAGTGACTATGGCTACACCTTC
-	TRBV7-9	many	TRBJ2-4	CASSLGAGLAKNIQYF	TGTGCCAGCAGCTTAGGAGCGGGTTTGGCCAAAAACATTCAGTACTTC
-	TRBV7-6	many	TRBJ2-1	CASSLVRAEALNEQFF	TGTGCCAGCAGCTTAGTCCGAGCGGAGGCTCTAAATGAGCAGTTCTTC
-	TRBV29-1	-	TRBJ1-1	CSARDTSLEAFF	TGCAGCGCCCGGGACACCAGCCTTGAAGCTTTCTTT
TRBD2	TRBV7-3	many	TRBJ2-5	CASSPGTSGEETQYF	TGTGCCAGCAGCCCCGGGACTAGCGGTGAAGAGACCCAGTACTTC
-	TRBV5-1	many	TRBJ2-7	CASGGPPLYEQYF	TGCGCCAGCGGCGGGCCTCCCCTCTACGAGCAGTACTTC
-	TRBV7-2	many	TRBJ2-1	CASSLLPTSSYNEQFF	TGTGCCAGCAGCTTATTGCCTACGAGCTCCTACAATGAGCAGTTCTTC
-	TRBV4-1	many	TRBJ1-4	CASSPFDRGETNEKLFF	TGCGCCAGCAGCCCATTTGATAGGGGTGAAACTAATGAAAAACTGTTTTTT
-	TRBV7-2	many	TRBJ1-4	CASSFATGTNEKLFF	TGTGCCAGCAGCTTTGCCACGGGGACTAATGAAAAACTGTTTTTT
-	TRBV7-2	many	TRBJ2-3	CASSSGARADTQYF	TGTGCCAGCAGCTCAGGGGCTAGGGCAGATACGCAGTATTTT
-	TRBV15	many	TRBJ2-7	CATSRFRGSPGYEQYF	TGTGCCACCAGCAGATTCAGGGGTAGCCCTGGGTACGAGCAGTACTTC
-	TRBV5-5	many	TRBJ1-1	CASSLVGKTEAFF	TGTGCCAGCAGCTTGGTTGGTAAGACGGAAGCTTTCTTT
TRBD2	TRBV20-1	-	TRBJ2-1	CSAETSGLGEQFF	TGCAGTGCTGAGACTAGCGGGTTAGGTGAGCAGTTCTTC
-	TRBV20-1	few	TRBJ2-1	CSARRESTNEQFF	TGCAGTGCTAGACGCGAATCAACCAATGAGCAGTTCTTC
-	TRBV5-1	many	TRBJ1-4	CASSLALDEKLFF	TGCGCCAGCAGCTTGGCCCTTGATGAAAAACTGTTTTTT
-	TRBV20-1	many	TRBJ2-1	CSAREDGNEQFF	TGCAGTGCTAGAGAGGACGGCAATGAGCAGTTCTTC
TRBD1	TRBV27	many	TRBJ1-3	CASSLDRTSVGNTIYF	TGTGCCAGCAGTTTGGACAGGACCTCCGTTGGAAACACCATATATTTT
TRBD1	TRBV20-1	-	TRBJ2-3	CSAEDRGRGDTQYF	TGCAGTGCTGAGGACAGGGGGCGCGGAGATACGCAGTATTTT
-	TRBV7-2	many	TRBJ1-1	CASSKREGDTEAFF	TGTGCCAGCAGCAAAAGAGAGGGGGACACTGAAGCTTTCTTT
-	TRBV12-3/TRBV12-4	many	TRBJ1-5	CASSLIFDQPQHF	TGTGCCAGCAGTTTAATATTTGACCAGCCCCAGCATTTT
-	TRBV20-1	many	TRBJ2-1	CSARDATYNEQFF	TGCAGTGCTAGAGATGCCACTTACAATGAGCAGTTCTTC
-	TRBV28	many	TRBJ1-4	CASGGEKLFF	TGTGCCAGCGGGGGGGAAAAACTGTTTTTT
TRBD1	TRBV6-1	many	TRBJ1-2	CASRGQGLEYYGYTF	TGTGCCAGCAGAGGACAGGGCCTTGAGTACTATGGCTACACCTTC
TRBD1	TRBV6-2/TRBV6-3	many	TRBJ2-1	CASSELAGGFRNEQFF	TGTGCCAGCAGTGAATTGGCAGGGGGATTTAGGAATGAGCAGTTCTTC
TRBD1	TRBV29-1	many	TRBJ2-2	CSVATGGRELFF	TGCAGCGTCGCGACAGGGGGCAGGGAGCTGTTTTTT
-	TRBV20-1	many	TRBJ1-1	CSAGQGTTEAFF	TGCAGTGCTGGTCAGGGGACCACTGAAGCTTTCTTT
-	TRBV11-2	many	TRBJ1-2	CASSLHNDGYTF	TGTGCCAGCAGCTTGCATAACGATGGCTACACCTTC
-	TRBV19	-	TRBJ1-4	CASTRGVTNEKLFF	TGTGCCAGTACCCGAGGAGTAACTAATGAAAAACTGTTTTTT
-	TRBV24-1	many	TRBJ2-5	CATSDSDPYQETQYF	TGTGCCACCAGTGATTCGGACCCGTACCAAGAGACCCAGTACTTC
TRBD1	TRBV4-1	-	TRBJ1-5	CASSHDRDQPQHF	TGCGCCAGCAGCCACGACAGGGATCAGCCCCAGCATTTT
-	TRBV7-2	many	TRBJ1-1	CASSLGLGAFF	TGTGCCAGCAGCTTAGGCTTAGGGGCTTTCTTT
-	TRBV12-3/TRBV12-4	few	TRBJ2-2	CASSRGTGEPFF	TGTGCCAGTTCCAGGGGAACCGGGGAGCCGTTTTTT
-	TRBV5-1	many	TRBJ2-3	CASSLGPGVDTQYF	TGCGCCAGCAGCTTGGGGCCAGGGGTGGATACGCAGTATTTT
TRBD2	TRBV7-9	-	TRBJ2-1	CASSSEWDGLAGGPGNEQFF	TGTGCCAGCAGCTCAGAGTGGGACGGACTAGCGGGAGGGCCGGGAAATGAGCAGTTCTTC
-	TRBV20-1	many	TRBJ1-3	CSARDGSSGNTIYF	TGCAGTGCTAGAGATGGGAGCTCTGGAAACACCATATATTTT
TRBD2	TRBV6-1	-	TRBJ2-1	CASRTTSDSEQFF	TGTGCCAGCAGAACTACTAGCGACAGTGAGCAGTTCTTC